The clone carrying this TCR beta chain was recorded at least ten times. Other DNA sequences of this sample code for an identical CDR3. These data are taken from a study of blood T cell repertoires in COVID-19. Study as a whole: Italy, Spain and the United States were the sources of the convalescent and acute COVID-19 samples. Sample material is recorded as cDNA or gDNA derived from T cells, B-cell-depleted T cells, or PBMCs.

The CDR3 consists of 12 residues. Germline CDR1 is SNHLY and CDR2 is FYNNEI. Between the trimmed V and J ends, which lost 5 bases and 0 bases, there was a span of 3 bases. Here immunoSEQ multiplex PCR was the method, and the copy in TCRdb shows in-frame clones only, minus some. The sample yields about 300,000 clones, around four fifths seen once. This chain uses TRBV2 with TRBJ2-3; no firm D call. Material for sequencing was peripheral blood. The TCR comes from a woman aged 50 to 60 with acute or convalescent COVID-19. The CDR3 DNA reads TGTGCCAGCAGTCCTAGCACAGATACGCAGTATTTT. Amino acid sequence: CASSPSTDTQYF.